A single sample gave rise to the 28 T cell receptor beta chains below, sequenced in a study of control samples from healthy donors and cancer patients. TCRdb's table, derived via immunoSEQ multiplex PCR, lists solely in-frame clones and lacks some. The table records about 140,000 clones, 91% of them present only once. The sequencing sample was made of blood. These receptors were obtained from a man younger than 30 in good health.

The chain recombines TRBV1 with TRBJ2-2; no check of the table's D call, TRBD2, against the DNA was made. TRBV1 is a pseudogene segment. CDR3 size: 17 residues. The CDR3 DNA follows: TGCACCAGCAGCCAAGAAGGTAGCTCTTATAACACCGGGGAGCTGTTTTTT. This encodes CTSSQEGSSYNTGELFF.

The genes are TRBV12-5 and TRBJ1-2, with 8 nucleotides matching TRBD1. Germline V gene lookup returns CDR1 LGHNT and CDR2 FRNRAP. V trimming: 3 bases; J trimming: 2 bases; junction bases outside the gene matches: 14. This CDR3 region has 18 residues. The CDR3 DNA follows: TGTGCTAGTGGTTTTAATCTCGGACAGGGCCCTTTGAACTATGGCTACACCTTC. Translating it yields CASGFNLGQGPLNYGYTF.

The CDR3 spells CASSEGGGLPGNTIYF. The CDR3 nucleotides are TGTGCCAGCAGCGAGGGGGGAGGCCTCCCCGGAAACACCATATATTTT. The chain uses TRBV9 and TRBJ1-3; tentative D call: TRBD1 (6 bases). CDR1 and CDR2 from the germline V gene are SGDLS and YYNGEE. The CDR3 loop spans 16 amino acids. Trimming pared 3 bases from V and 4 bases from J, leaving 17 bases between.

The chain carries TRBV6-5 and TRBJ2-2; D not resolved. Trimming took 7 bases from V and 1 from J, leaving 13 bases between them. The CDR3 loop spans 15 amino acids. Germline CDR1 is MNHEY and CDR2 is SVGAGI. CDR3 in amino acids: CASIPARVNTGELFF. CDR3 DNA: TGTGCCAGCATCCCCGCCCGGGTGAACACCGGGGAGCTGTTTTTT.

Points on this clone: A read error may account for a junction end that differs from germline. The chain couples TRBV7-9 to TRBJ1-2, with unresolved D. The length of the CDR3 is 14 residues. CDR1 and CDR2 from the germline V gene are SEHNR and FQNEAQ (reference sequence). The CDR3 region is CASSPSGYYYGYTF. CDR3 DNA: TGTGCCAGCAGCCCCTCGGGGTACTACTACGGCTACACCTTC. Variable domain in full (rest from reference TRBV7-9 and TRBJ1-2): DTGVSQNPRHKITKRGQNVTFRCDPISEHNRLYWYRQTLGQGPEFLTYFQNEAQLEKSRLLSDRFSAERPKGSFSTLEIQRTEQGDSAMYLCASSPSGYYYGYTFGSGTRLTVV.

The chain couples TRBV29-1 to TRBJ2-5; D is ambiguous. The germline V gene encodes CDR1 SQVTM and CDR2 ANQGSEA. The CDR3 covers 11 residues. Trimming took off 4 bases at V and 4 bases at J, with 7 bases between the two ends. CDR3 in DNA: TGCAGCGTTGGCCAGCCAGAGACCCAGTACTTC. Translation: CSVGQPETQYF.

The genes are TRBV21-1 and TRBJ1-6; no check of the table's D call, TRBD1, against the DNA was made. TRBV21-1 is labeled a pseudogene. This CDR3 is built from 15 residues. CDR3 DNA: TGTGCCAGCAGCAAAGGTGCCAGGGGGAATTCACCCCTCCACTTT. It specifies CASSKGARGNSPLHF.

The chain employs TRBV24-1 and TRBJ1-1; a weak D match, TRBD1 (6 bases). CDR1 and CDR2 (germline): KGHDR, SFDVKD. Trimming stripped 6 bases from V and 3 bases from J, with 22 bases between. The length of the CDR3 is 17 residues. CDR3 sequence (DNA): TGTGCCACCAGTTTCCGGGACACTCGTCACGATCACACTGAAGCTTTCTTT. It codes for CATSFRDTRHDHTEAFF.

V and J are TRBV3-1 (or the pseudogene TRBV3-2) and TRBJ1-1, with D perhaps matching TRBD1 (6 bases). The CDR3 spans 15 residues. CDR1 and CDR2 from the germline V gene are LGHDT and YNNKEL (reference sequence). Trimming took off 4 bases at V and 0 bases at J, with 12 bases between the two ends. The CDR3: CASSRGGGMNTEAFF. CDR3 nucleotide sequence: TGTGCCAGCAGCCGAGGAGGGGGGATGAACACTGAAGCTTTCTTT.

The chain combines TRBV5-4 with TRBJ2-3; 10 nucleotides agree with TRBD2. CDR1 is SGHNT and CDR2 is YYREEE in the germline V gene (reference sequence). The V segment lost 3 bases and the J segment 1 base; nucleotides outside the gene matches: 2. The CDR3 runs 15 residues. CDR3 DNA: TGTGCCAGCAGCTCCGGACTAGCGGGCACAGATACGCAGTATTTT. It codes for CASSSGLAGTDTQYF. The entire variable domain, with the rest obtained from reference TRBV5-4 and TRBJ2-3, is as follows: ETGVTQSPTHLIKTRGQQVTLRCSSQSGHNTVSWYQQALGQGPQFIFQYYREEENGRGNFPPRFSGLQFPNYSSELNVNALELDDSALYLCASSSGLAGTDTQYFGPGTRLTVL.

V and J are TRBV4-2 and TRBJ2-1, with 8 nucleotides matching TRBD2. Germline CDR1 LGHNA, CDR2 YNFKEQ. V was pared by 0 bases and J by 2 bases, with 3 bases of the junction left unmatched. The CDR3 extends over 16 amino acids. The DNA of the CDR3 is TGTGCCAGCAGCCAAGATGCGGGGGGCGCCTACAATGAGCAGTTCTTC. It yields the protein CASSQDAGGAYNEQFF.

V is TRBV3-1 (or the pseudogene TRBV3-2) and J is TRBJ2-7; TRBD2 aligns across 7 bases. CDR3 length: 13 residues. V lost 0 bases and J lost 6; bases outside the gene matches: 2. CDR1 is LGHDT, CDR2 YNNKEL, per germline (reference sequence). Here the CDR3 DNA reads TGTGCCAGCAGCCAAGATAGACTAGCCGAGCAGTACTTC. Protein sequence: CASSQDRLAEQYF.

The chain joins TRBV7-9 to TRBJ1-2; 7 bases are a match to TRBD1. The germline V gene has CDR1 SEHNR and CDR2 FQNEAQ (reference sequence). The CDR3 extends over 14 amino acids. V gave up 2 bases and J gave up 4 bases; unmatched junction bases: 4. DNA for the CDR3: TGTGCCAGCAGCTTACAGGGGGTGACCTATGGCTACACCTTC. Translation gives CASSLQGVTYGYTF.

J is TRBJ2-1 and V is TRBV6-2 or TRBV6-3; a weak D match, TRBD2 (6 bases). The length of the CDR3 is 17 residues. Trimming took 0 bases from V and 4 from J, leaving 16 bases between them. Germline values: CDR1 MNHEY, CDR2 SVGEGT. The CDR3 protein is CASSYSREWALYNEQFF. The CDR3 coding sequence is TGTGCCAGCAGTTACTCACGGGAGTGGGCCCTATACAATGAGCAGTTCTTC.

The V and J genes are TRBV7-9 and TRBJ2-7; D gene ambiguous. CDR3 size: 14 residues. Trimming cost V 1 base and J 5 bases, with 12 bases left between them. Germline CDR1 is SEHNR and CDR2 is FQNEAQ (reference sequence). The CDR3 loop reads CASSLVSGEDEQYF. The CDR3 DNA sequence: TGTGCCAGCAGCTTAGTGTCAGGCGAGGACGAGCAGTACTTC.

This clone has only a few counts. The chain combines TRBV9 with TRBJ2-5; 8 positions match TRBD1. This CDR3 region has 16 residues. Trimming at V came to 2 bases and at J to 5 bases, leaving 11 bases not matched to a gene. Per germline, CDR1 SGDLS and CDR2 YYNGEE. CDR3 bases: TGTGCCAGCAGCGTCGACCCCGGACAGGGCACCGAGACCCAGTACTTC. It specifies CASSVDPGQGTETQYF.

The rearrangement links TRBV18 to TRBJ2-1; perhaps D is TRBD1 or TRBD2 (5 bases each). Trimming stripped 3 bases from V and 4 bases from J, with 16 bases between. The CDR3 length is 16 residues. The germline CDR1 and CDR2 sequences are KGHSH and LQKENI. The CDR3 loop reads CASSPPRGAEYNEQFF. DNA for the CDR3: TGTGCCAGCTCACCCCCTCGAGGGGCCGAATACAATGAGCAGTTCTTC.

This sequence joins TRBV19 and TRBJ2-2; 7 bases map to TRBD1. The CDR3 runs to 14 residues. With 6 bases clipped from V and 5 bases from J, the junction kept 6 bases outside the gene matches. In germline, CDR1 is LNHDA, CDR2 SQIVND (reference sequence). DNA for the CDR3: TGTGCCAGTAGCGAACAGGGGCGGACCGGGGAGCTGTTTTTT. Amino acids: CASSEQGRTGELFF.

In DNA form, the CDR3 reads TGTGCCAGCAGCCCCGGGGGGAACACTGAAGCTTTCTTT. It encodes CASSPGGNTEAFF. V gene TRBV7-3 combines with J gene TRBJ1-1; D might be TRBD1 (5 bases). Trimming took off 5 bases at V and 1 base at J, with 8 bases between the two ends. CDR3 length: 13 residues. CDR1 and CDR2 from the germline V gene are SGHTA and FQGTGA.

V is TRBV4-1 and J is TRBJ1-2, with D perhaps TRBD1 (5 bases). V lost 0 bases, J lost 2 bases, and 7 bases lay in between. CDR1 and CDR2 (germline): MGHRA, YSYEKL. The CDR3 runs 14 residues. The CDR3 loop reads CASSQDPGNYGYTF. The DNA for the CDR3 is TGCGCCAGCAGCCAAGATCCAGGGAACTATGGCTACACCTTC.

This clone was detected once. The gene calls are TRBV9 and TRBJ2-1; the match to TRBD2 covers 8 bases. Trimming cost V 1 base and J 7 bases; bases outside gene matches: 10. The CDR3 covers 16 residues. Germline CDR1 is SGDLS and CDR2 is YYNGEE. CDR3 protein: CASSVIPGGLRNEQFF. CDR3 DNA: TGTGCCAGCAGCGTAATTCCGGGGGGGCTGAGAAATGAGCAGTTCTTC. The full variable domain, completed using reference TRBV9 and TRBJ2-1, is DSGVTQTPKHLITATGQRVTLRCSPRSGDLSVYWYQQSLDQGLQFLIQYYNGEERAKGNILERFSAQQFPDLHSELNLSSLELGDSALYFCASSVIPGGLRNEQFFGPGTRLTVL.

This chain joins TRBV6-1 and TRBJ2-7; weak D call: TRBD2 (6 bases). Germline CDR1 is MNHNS and CDR2 is SASEGT. The CDR3 loop spans 16 amino acids. The ends were cut back, 4 bases at V and 3 bases at J, with 19 bases in the middle. The CDR3 sequence: CASSGGAGTINYEQYF. The CDR3 DNA follows: TGTGCCAGCAGTGGCGGGGCCGGGACGATAAACTACGAGCAGTACTTC.

The chain joins TRBV16 to TRBJ2-2; D uncertain. CDR1 and CDR2 (germline): KGHSY, FQNENV. Between the trimmed V and J ends, which lost 1 base and 6 bases, there was a span of 9 bases. There are 14 residues in the CDR3. This chain's CDR3 is CASSQFGTAGELFF. The CDR3, as DNA: TGTGCCAGCAGCCAATTCGGAACGGCCGGGGAGCTGTTTTTT. The whole variable domain, remainder taken from reference TRBV16 and TRBJ2-2, is GEEVAQTPKHLVRGEGQKAKLYCAPIKGHSYVFWYQQVLKNEFKFLISFQNENVFDETGMPKERFSAKCLPNSPCSLEIQATKLEDSAVYFCASSQFGTAGELFFGEGSRLTVL.

V is TRBV4-3 and J is TRBJ2-5, with 9 bases lining up with TRBD2. V trimming: 2 bases; J trimming: 5 bases; junction bases outside the gene matches: 9. This CDR3 is built from 16 residues. CDR1 LGHNA and CDR2 YSLEER come from the germline V gene. This CDR3 is CASSQTRGGAGETQYF. The CDR3 DNA follows: TGCGCCAGCAGCCAAACTCGCGGGGGGGCCGGCGAGACCCAGTACTTC.

CDR3 nucleotides: TGCAGTGCTAGTAGTACCGGGGTGACAGATACGCAGTATTTT. Its translation is CSASSTGVTDTQYF. The chain joins TRBV20-1 to TRBJ2-3, with D possibly TRBD2 on 5 matching bases. V was clipped by 3 bases and J by 3 bases, with 13 bases between them. The CDR3 is 14 residues long. CDR1 is DFQATT and CDR2 is SNEGSKA in the germline V gene (reference sequence).

The V gene is TRBV5-1, the J gene TRBJ2-3, with D possibly being TRBD1 (6 bases). The CDR3 has 15 amino acids. Trimming removed 1 base from V and 3 bases from J, with 12 bases in between. Germline V lookup: CDR1 SGHRS, CDR2 YFSETQ. Here the CDR3 reads CASSLWQGSTDTQYF. The CDR3 coding sequence is TGCGCCAGCAGCTTGTGGCAGGGGTCGACAGATACGCAGTATTTT.

Concerning this clone itself: Germline and junction disagree at one end, which may indicate a read error. CDR3 sequence (DNA): TGTGCCAGTAGTATCGGACCTGGCACAAATACGCAGTATTTT. Its translation: CASSIGPGTNTQYF. The rearrangement links TRBV19 to TRBJ2-3; D is uncertain. The CDR3 has 14 residues. CDR1 is LNHDA and CDR2 is SQIVND in the germline V gene (reference sequence).

This clone was observed once. V gene TRBV20-1 combines with J gene TRBJ1-1; D gene uncertain. V was cut by 4 bases and J by 2 bases, with 2 bases left in between. The CDR3 has 10 amino acids. The V gene's germline CDR1 is DFQATT and CDR2 SNEGSKA (reference sequence). The DNA for the CDR3 is TGCAGTGCTACTAACACTGAAGCTTTCTTT. Protein: CSATNTEAFF.